The 8 T cell receptor beta chains below come from one sample, sequenced in a study of CD8+ T cells in alopecia areata. RNA extraction and reverse transcription yielded cDNA as sequencing template. Sequencing used immunoSEQ multiplex PCR; TCRdb keeps in-frame clones, though not all of them. The sample lists a few hundred thousand clones; 67% were seen once. The sequencing used CD4+ T cells sorted from blood, collected at week 0. These receptors all come from a human donor with alopecia areata.

The V call is TRBV30, the J call TRBJ2-1; a possible D gene is TRBD1 (5 bases). Germline V CDR1 and CDR2: GTSNPN, SVGIG (reference sequence). This CDR3 contains 15 residues. Trimming took off 1 base at V and 0 bases at J, with 10 bases between the two ends. Here the CDR3 reads CAWSEGRGSYNEQFF. The CDR3 nucleotides are TGTGCCTGGAGTGAGGGAAGGGGCTCCTACAATGAGCAGTTCTTC.

The V and J genes are TRBV29-1 and TRBJ2-1; D uncertain. V lost 7 bases and J 6 bases, leaving 10 bases between the germline ends. This CDR3 region has 11 residues. Germline V gene data show CDR1 as SQVTM and CDR2 as ANQGSEA. Written as DNA, the CDR3 is TGCAGCGCGGCGTCTGTCAATGAGCAGTTCTTC. Translating gives CSAASVNEQFF.

The CDR3 DNA follows: TGTGCCAGCAGCCCAAAGATGTCTTCGCATAAGTACTTC. It yields the protein CASSPKMSSHKYF. The gene calls are TRBV9 and TRBJ2-4; D is undetermined. The CDR3 is 13 residues long. Germline V lookup: CDR1 SGDLS, CDR2 YYNGEE. V was pared by 4 bases and J by 14 bases, with 19 bases between.

This chain uses TRBV29-1 with TRBJ2-2, with a tentative D call TRBD1 (5 bases). Germline V lookup: CDR1 SQVTM, CDR2 ANQGSEA. This CDR3 has 15 amino acids. V was clipped by 6 bases and J by 1 base, with 15 bases between them. The CDR3 reads CSVVVGPVNTGELFF. The CDR3, as DNA: TGCAGCGTAGTTGTGGGGCCAGTGAACACCGGGGAGCTGTTTTTT.

The rearrangement uses TRBV4-3 and TRBJ2-5; 7 bases are a match to TRBD1. Unmatched junction bases numbered 17, after V lost 2 bases and J lost 5 bases. Germline V gene lookup returns CDR1 LGHNA and CDR2 YSLEER. CDR3 length equals 18 residues. The CDR3 bases are TGCGCCAGCAGCCAAAACCCCACAGGGGCGGGTGGTGAGGAGACCCAGTACTTC. It translates to CASSQNPTGAGGEETQYF.

The chain joins TRBV7-2 to TRBJ1-2; 7 positions agree with TRBD1. The CDR3 length is 13 residues. CDR1 is SGHTA and CDR2 is FQGNSA in the germline V gene. J lost 3 bases, V lost 3 bases, and 1 base had no gene match. The CDR3 here is CASSFQGDYGYTF. CDR3 DNA sequence: TGTGCCAGCAGCTTTCAGGGGGACTATGGCTACACCTTC.

J is TRBJ2-4 and V is TRBV29-1; the D gene is possibly TRBD1 (6 bases). Trimming left V 5 bases short and J 1 base short, with 15 bases between. CDR3 length: 15 amino acids. Germline V gene data show CDR1 as SQVTM and CDR2 as ANQGSEA. The CDR3 DNA reads TGCAGCGTTCCCGACAGGCTGGGGGCCAAAAACATTCAGTACTTC. Protein product: CSVPDRLGAKNIQYF.

The CDR3 sequence: CAWSGGAGTVDEQFF. The CDR3 DNA is TGTGCCTGGAGTGGTGGGGCGGGGACCGTTGATGAGCAGTTCTTC. The rearrangement uses TRBV30 and TRBJ2-1; possible D gene TRBD2, 6 bases. This CDR3 contains 15 residues. Trimming took off 1 base at V and 8 bases at J, with 18 bases between the two ends. Germline V lookup: CDR1 GTSNPN, CDR2 SVGIG (reference sequence).